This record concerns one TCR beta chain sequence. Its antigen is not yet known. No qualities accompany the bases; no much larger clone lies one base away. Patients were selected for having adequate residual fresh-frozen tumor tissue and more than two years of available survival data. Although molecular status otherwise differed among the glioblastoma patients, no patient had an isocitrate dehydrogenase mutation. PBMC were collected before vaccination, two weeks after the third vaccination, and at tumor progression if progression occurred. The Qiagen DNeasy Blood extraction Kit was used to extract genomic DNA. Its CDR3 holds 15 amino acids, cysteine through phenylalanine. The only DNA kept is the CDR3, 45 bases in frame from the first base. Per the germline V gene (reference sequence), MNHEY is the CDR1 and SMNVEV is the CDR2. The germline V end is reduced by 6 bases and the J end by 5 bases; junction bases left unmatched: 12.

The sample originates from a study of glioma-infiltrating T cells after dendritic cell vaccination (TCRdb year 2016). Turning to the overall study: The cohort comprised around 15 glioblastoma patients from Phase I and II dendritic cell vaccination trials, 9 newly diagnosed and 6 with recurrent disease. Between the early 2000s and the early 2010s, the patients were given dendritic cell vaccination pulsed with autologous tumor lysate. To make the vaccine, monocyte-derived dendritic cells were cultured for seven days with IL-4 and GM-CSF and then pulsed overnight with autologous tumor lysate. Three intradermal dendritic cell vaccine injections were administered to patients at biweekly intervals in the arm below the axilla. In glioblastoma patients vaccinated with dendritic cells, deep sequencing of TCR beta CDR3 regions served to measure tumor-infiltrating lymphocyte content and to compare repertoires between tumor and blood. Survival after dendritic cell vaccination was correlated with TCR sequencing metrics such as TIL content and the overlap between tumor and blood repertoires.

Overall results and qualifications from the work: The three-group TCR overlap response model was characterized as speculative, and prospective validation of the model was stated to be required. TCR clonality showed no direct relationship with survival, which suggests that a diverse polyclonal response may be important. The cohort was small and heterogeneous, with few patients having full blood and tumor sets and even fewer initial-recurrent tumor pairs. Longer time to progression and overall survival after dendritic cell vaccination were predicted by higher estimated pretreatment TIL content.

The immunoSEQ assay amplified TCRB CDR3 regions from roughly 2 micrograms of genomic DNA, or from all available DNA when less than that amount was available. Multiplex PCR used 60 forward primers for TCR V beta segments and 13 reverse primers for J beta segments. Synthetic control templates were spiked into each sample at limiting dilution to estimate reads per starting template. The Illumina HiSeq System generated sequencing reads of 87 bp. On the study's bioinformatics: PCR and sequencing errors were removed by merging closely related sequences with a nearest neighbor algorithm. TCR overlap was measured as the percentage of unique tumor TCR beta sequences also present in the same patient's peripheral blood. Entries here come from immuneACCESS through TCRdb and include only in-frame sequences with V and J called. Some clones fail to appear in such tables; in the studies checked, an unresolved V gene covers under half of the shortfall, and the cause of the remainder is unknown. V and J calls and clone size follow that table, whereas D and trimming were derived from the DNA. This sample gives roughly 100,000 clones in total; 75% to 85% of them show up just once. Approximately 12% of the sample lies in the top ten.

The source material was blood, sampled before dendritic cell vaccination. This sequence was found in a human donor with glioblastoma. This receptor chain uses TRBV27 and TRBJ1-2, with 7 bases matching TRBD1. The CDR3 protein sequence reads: CASRPTGVPTYGYTF. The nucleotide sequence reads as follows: TGTGCCAGCAGACCCACAGGGGTCCCTACTTATGGCTACACCTTC.